This entry features one TCR beta chain sequence. The target antigen is unknown. The sample originates from a study of vaccination effects on CD4 cells after COVID-19. Study-wide context: Sampling occurred a median 72 days post second dose, range 14 to 241.

Libraries were prepared by immunoSEQ multiplex PCR; TCRdb keeps only in-frame clonotypes and omits some of them. The sample consists of 45,000 or so clones, 55% to 75% of them appearing once. Isolation of CD4+ T cells took place after ten to eleven days of culture. All study participants received two doses of BNT162b2 or mRNA-1273 vaccine. Germline V CDR1 and CDR2: KGHSH, LQKENI. Trimming removed 3 bases from V and 0 bases from J, with 15 bases in between. This CDR3 has 16 amino acids. The sequencing here drew on CD4+ T cells from PBMCs cultured without peptide, taken after COVID-19 vaccination. The clonotype was recovered from a human donor who received a COVID-19 vaccine. The V and J genes are TRBV18 and TRBJ2-7, with D perhaps TRBD1 or TRBD2 (5 bases each). This CDR3 is CASSPRGQRGSYEQYF. The CDR3 DNA reads TGTGCCAGCTCACCTCGTGGGCAGAGGGGCTCCTACGAGCAGTACTTC.